What follows are 29 T cell receptor beta chains derived from one specimen sequenced in a study of T cells in Graves' hyperthyroidism and ophthalmopathy. Researchers amplified the TCR beta CDR3 regions from RNA transcripts. The HTBI set primed first-round TCR CDR3 RT-PCR. Via MiXCR, TCRdb re-called the multiplex PCR reads, giving one row per CDR3 protein. The sample contains about 360,000 distinct CDR3 sequences, around 14% of which appear only once. Sequencing was carried out using blood. These receptors all stem from a woman aged 18 to 35 with Graves' hyperthyroidism that later progressed to Graves' ophthalmopathy.

This clonotype turned up a few times. V usage is TRBV5-6 and J usage is TRBJ1-6; TRBD1 is a possible D gene (5 bases). Trimming took off 6 bases at V and 5 bases at J, with 12 bases between the two ends. Germline-derived CDR1 and CDR2 are SGHDT and YYEEEE. The CDR3 contains 14 residues. The CDR3 loop reads CASTRDGNNSPLHF. The DNA of the CDR3 is TGTGCCAGCACCCGGGACGGCAATAATTCACCCCTCCACTTT.

This clonotype was counted ten times or more. V is TRBV2 and J is TRBJ2-3; D may be TRBD1 (6 bases). This CDR3 contains 15 residues. Germline CDR1 is SNHLY and CDR2 is FYNNEI. V gave up 6 bases and J gave up 6 bases, with 19 bases separating them. CDR3 region: CASRGTTFSGDTQYF. CDR3 bases: TGTGCCAGCAGAGGGACAACCTTTTCCGGGGATACGCAGTATTTT. The full variable domain, its missing parts supplied by reference TRBV2 and TRBJ2-3, is EPEVTQTPSHQVTQMGQEVILRCVPISNHLYFYWYRQILGQKVEFLVSFYNNEISEKSEIFDDQFSVERPDGSNFTLKIRSTKLEDSAMYFCASRGTTFSGDTQYFGPGTRLTVL.

A word on this clonotype: At one end, the junction sequence differs from germline, possibly due to a read error. This chain uses TRBV5-1 with TRBJ1-5; D remains unclear. Germline loops: CDR1 SGHRS, CDR2 YFSETQ. The length of the CDR3 is 14 residues. The CDR3 protein is CAGSLEWGSQPQHF. CDR3 in DNA: TGCGCCGGCAGCTTGGAATGGGGAAGTCAGCCCCAGCATTTT.

In this sample, this clonotype turned up many times. J is TRBJ1-1 and V is TRBV24-1, with 7 positions matching TRBD1. The germline V gene encodes CDR1 KGHDR and CDR2 SFDVKD. This CDR3 spans 14 amino acids. The ends lost 4 bases at V and 1 base at J; junction bases unmatched: 2. DNA for the CDR3: TGTGCCACCAGTGACCGACAGGGGAACACTGAAGCTTTCTTT. Translated: CATSDRQGNTEAFF.

The chain is built from TRBV4-1 and TRBJ1-5; the D gene is possibly TRBD1 (5 bases). Germline V gene sequence: CDR1 MGHRA, CDR2 YSYEKL. The CDR3 loop spans 15 amino acids. V was trimmed by 1 base and J by 5 bases, leaving 12 bases between them. Written as DNA, the CDR3 is TGCGCCAGCAGCCAAGTCGGGGCCAGTTATCAGCCCCAGCATTTT. This codes for CASSQVGASYQPQHF.

This clonotype was observed at least ten times. The chain is built from TRBV7-9 and TRBJ2-1; 8 positions agree with TRBD2. This CDR3 has 18 residues. V dropped 0 bases and J dropped 0; count of bases not matched to a gene: 7. Germline V CDR1 and CDR2: SEHNR, FQNEAQ (reference sequence). CDR3 bases: TGTGCCAGCAGCTTAGCAACGTTAGCGGGGAGCTCCTACAATGAGCAGTTCTTC. This sequence encodes CASSLATLAGSSYNEQFF.

This clonotype occurred once. The chain has TRBV19 and TRBJ2-1, with a weak D call TRBD2 (6 bases). The CDR3 loop spans 15 amino acids. V was pared by 0 bases and J by 3 bases, with 9 bases between. CDR1 and CDR2 from the germline V gene are LNHDA and SQIVND (reference sequence). The chain's CDR3 is CASSIDGRGYNEQFF. CDR3 sequence (DNA): TGTGCCAGTAGTATAGACGGGAGAGGCTACAATGAGCAGTTCTTC.

The rearrangement joins TRBV28 to TRBJ2-7; D possibly matches TRBD1 or TRBD2 (5 bases each). V gave up 4 bases and J gave up 2 bases, with 15 bases separating them. The CDR3 length is 15 residues. Germline assignment: CDR1 MDHEN and CDR2 SYDVKM. The CDR3 sequence is CASSWATGAPYEQYF. DNA for the CDR3: TGTGCCAGCAGTTGGGCCACCGGGGCACCCTACGAGCAGTACTTC.

This clonotype was seen only once. The CDR3 loop is CASSVAAQGAYEQYF. The CDR3 DNA reads as TGTGCCAGCAGCGTAGCGGCACAGGGGGCGTACGAGCAGTACTTC. The V and J genes are TRBV9 and TRBJ2-7; 9 nucleotides line up with TRBD1. This CDR3 region has 15 residues. Germline CDR1 is SGDLS and CDR2 is YYNGEE. V dropped 0 bases and J dropped 4; count of bases not matched to a gene: 5.

The CDR3 sequence: CASTWASEQYF. DNA of the CDR3: TGTGCCAGCACTTGGGCATCCGAGCAGTACTTC. This sequence joins TRBV28 and TRBJ2-7; D remains unclear. V lost 7 bases and J lost 6, with 10 bases in between. The CDR3 extends over 11 amino acids. Germline V gene lookup returns CDR1 MDHEN and CDR2 SYDVKM.

J is TRBJ2-6 and V is TRBV15, with 9 bases identical to TRBD2. Germline CDR1 is LNHNV and CDR2 is YYDKDF (reference sequence). The CDR3 spans 17 residues. The ends lost 1 base at V and 2 bases at J; junction bases unmatched: 3. The CDR3 reads CATSRGGLATGANVLTF. The CDR3 DNA follows: TGTGCCACCAGCAGAGGTGGACTAGCGACTGGGGCCAACGTCCTGACTTTC.

V and J are TRBV6-1 and TRBJ1-2; 8 bases line up with TRBD1. The CDR3 has 15 residues. Germline values: CDR1 MNHNS, CDR2 SASEGT. V shed 5 bases, J shed 4 bases, and the junction held 9 bases outside the gene matches. CDR3 coding DNA: TGTGCCAGCAGTCCGGGACAGGCAACCTTCTATGGCTACACCTTC. The encoded protein is CASSPGQATFYGYTF.

At least ten counts were recorded for this clonotype. The rearrangement links TRBV5-1 to TRBJ2-3; D unclear. Germline V lookup: CDR1 SGHRS, CDR2 YFSETQ. The CDR3 sequence is 16 residues long. Trimming removed 2 bases from V and 5 bases from J, with 18 bases in between. The CDR3 is CASSLQTGISGDTQYF. The CDR3, as DNA: TGCGCCAGCAGCTTACAAACTGGTATATCGGGAGATACGCAGTATTTT.

This clonotype appeared many times. This chain uses TRBV5-6 with TRBJ2-2, with 9 bases lining up with TRBD2. In germline, CDR1 is SGHDT, CDR2 YYEEEE. CDR3 length: 15 residues. V lost 4 bases to trimming and J lost 4 bases; unmatched junction nucleotides: 5. The CDR3 sequence is CASSLGGRATGELFF. In DNA form, the CDR3 reads TGTGCCAGCAGCCTTGGCGGGAGGGCCACCGGGGAGCTGTTTTTT.

This clonotype was picked up a small number of times. This sequence joins TRBV9 and TRBJ2-1; 7 bases fit TRBD2. Unmatched junction bases numbered 13, after V lost 0 bases and J lost 7 bases. CDR1 is SGDLS, CDR2 YYNGEE, per germline. CDR3 length: 17 amino acids. The CDR3 DNA is TGTGCCAGCAGCGTAGTGGCTAGCGGTTTTCCAGCGAATGAGCAGTTCTTC. Its protein product is CASSVVASGFPANEQFF. The entire variable domain, with the rest obtained from reference TRBV9 and TRBJ2-1, is as follows: DSGVTQTPKHLITATGQRVTLRCSPRSGDLSVYWYQQSLDQGLQFLIQYYNGEERAKGNILERFSAQQFPDLHSELNLSSLELGDSALYFCASSVVASGFPANEQFFGPGTRLTVL.

This clonotype was observed at least ten times. J is TRBJ2-1 and V is TRBV29-1; 10 nucleotides align to TRBD2. The germline V gene encodes CDR1 SQVTM and CDR2 ANQGSEA. This CDR3 spans 12 amino acids. J gave up 10 bases and V 6 bases, and 6 bases lay outside the gene matches. CDR3 in amino acids: CSVSGRAVEQFF. CDR3 nucleotide sequence: TGCAGCGTCAGCGGGAGGGCCGTCGAGCAGTTCTTC.

Many counts were recorded for this clonotype. The chain is built from TRBV28 and TRBJ1-2; unclear D gene. The germline CDR1 and CDR2 sequences are MDHEN and SYDVKM. V dropped 3 bases and J dropped 2 bases, with 13 bases sitting between them. The CDR3 covers 15 residues. The CDR3 is CASSFLGGLNYGYTF. CDR3 sequence (DNA): TGTGCCAGCAGTTTTCTGGGTGGTTTGAACTATGGCTACACCTTC.

This clonotype has at least ten counts. The chain employs TRBV9 and TRBJ2-7; D assignment may be TRBD1 or TRBD2 (5 bases each). The germline gives CDR1 SGDLS, CDR2 YYNGEE. V dropped 3 bases and J dropped 2 bases, with 15 bases sitting between them. The CDR3 loop spans 15 amino acids. In DNA form, the CDR3 reads TGTGCCAGCAGCGCCCCTCGGGACGGAGCCTACGAGCAGTACTTC. Amino acids: CASSAPRDGAYEQYF.

This sequence joins TRBV19 and TRBJ2-3, with 7 bases aligning to TRBD1. V shed 6 bases, J shed 2 bases, and the junction held 5 bases outside the gene matches. The CDR3 runs to 14 residues. CDR1 is LNHDA, CDR2 SQIVND, per germline (reference sequence). DNA of the CDR3: TGTGCCAGTAGGCCCGACAGGGCCACAGATACGCAGTATTTT. The encoded protein is CASRPDRATDTQYF.

The chain carries TRBV5-1 and TRBJ2-2; TRBD2 matches at 7 bases. Losses at the gene ends were 4 bases for V and 2 bases for J; bases not matched to a gene: 8. The CDR3 sequence is 16 residues long. Germline V gene lookup returns CDR1 SGHRS and CDR2 YFSETQ. The CDR3 spells CASSRGIAGNTGELFF. The CDR3 coding sequence is TGCGCCAGCAGCCGCGGGATAGCGGGTAACACCGGGGAGCTGTTTTTT.

This chain links TRBV10-3 with TRBJ1-2; D remains ambiguous. V lost 2 bases and J 4 bases, leaving 11 bases between the germline ends. This CDR3 has 14 amino acids. In germline, CDR1 is ENHRY, CDR2 SYGVKD. As DNA, the CDR3 is TGTGCCATCAGTGAGGGCATAGAACTCTATGGCTACACCTTC. Translated, it gives CAISEGIELYGYTF.

This clonotype turned up a few times. Relative to the germline gene, one junction end is altered; a read error may explain this. The chain recombines TRBV7-9 with TRBJ2-1; a weak D match, TRBD2 (6 bases). Germline V gives CDR1 SEHNR, CDR2 FQNEAQ (reference sequence). The CDR3 is 14 residues long. The CDR3 is CATDSTSSHNEQFF. The CDR3 coding sequence is TGTGCCACCGATAGCACTAGCTCCCACAATGAGCAGTTCTTC.

The sample holds many counts of this clonotype. The rearrangement links TRBV3-2 to TRBJ2-1; TRBD2 is the table's D call, not checked against the DNA. TRBV3-2 is a pseudogene. This CDR3 spans 18 amino acids. As DNA, the CDR3 is TGTGCCAGCAGCCAAGCCGGGACTAGCGGAAAGGAGGGCAATGAGCAGTTCTTC. Residues: CASSQAGTSGKEGNEQFF.

The chain links TRBV27 to TRBJ2-7, with 8 bases fitting TRBD2. CDR1 and CDR2 (germline): MNHEY, SMNVEV (reference sequence). The CDR3 runs 15 residues. The ends lost 3 bases at V and 5 bases at J; junction bases unmatched: 9. The CDR3: CASSFGLAPGHEQYF. The CDR3 DNA reads TGTGCCAGCAGTTTCGGACTAGCCCCTGGGCACGAGCAGTACTTC.

This clonotype was seen only a few times. The gene calls are TRBV7-9 and TRBJ1-2, with D uncertain. The CDR3 length is 20 residues. The germline V and J ends were trimmed by 4 bases and 0 bases, with 27 bases remaining between them. Germline lookup yields CDR1 SEHNR and CDR2 FQNEAQ (reference sequence). The CDR3 DNA follows: TGTGCCAGCAGCTCTGAAAAGACACCCTTCAAAACAAAGTCTAACTATGGCTACACCTTC. This encodes CASSSEKTPFKTKSNYGYTF.

The table lists this clonotype with many counts. CDR3 sequence: CASSVGLSTEAFF. CDR3 sequence (DNA): TGTGCCAGCAGCGTAGGTTTGTCCACTGAAGCTTTCTTT. J is TRBJ1-1 and V is TRBV9; D not certain. Germline lookup yields CDR1 SGDLS and CDR2 YYNGEE. The CDR3 length is 13 residues. The ends were cut back, 0 bases at V and 4 bases at J, with 7 bases in the middle. Drawing the rest from reference TRBV9 and TRBJ1-1, the complete variable domain is DSGVTQTPKHLITATGQRVTLRCSPRSGDLSVYWYQQSLDQGLQFLIQYYNGEERAKGNILERFSAQQFPDLHSELNLSSLELGDSALYFCASSVGLSTEAFFGQGTRLTVV.

A few counts support this clonotype. In nucleotides, the CDR3 is TGTGCCAGCAGTGAATCCGGGGCCTATGGCTACACCTTC. This codes for CASSESGAYGYTF. V usage is TRBV6-4 and J usage is TRBJ1-2; D is possibly TRBD1 (5 bases). The CDR3 loop spans 13 amino acids. From germline, CDR1 is MRHNA and CDR2 SNTAGT. With 3 bases removed from V and 4 bases from J, the gap between germline ends came to 9 bases.

V gene TRBV5-1 combines with J gene TRBJ2-7; TRBD1 is a possible D gene (5 bases). Trimming stripped 0 bases from V and 4 bases from J, with 8 bases between. The germline V gene encodes CDR1 SGHRS and CDR2 YFSETQ. The CDR3 covers 13 residues. The CDR3 coding sequence is TGCGCCAGCAGCTTGGGACAGCAGTACGAGCAGTACTTC. Its translation: CASSLGQQYEQYF. The whole variable domain, filled in from reference TRBV5-1 and TRBJ2-7, reads KAGVTQTPRYLIKTRGQQVTLSCSPISGHRSVSWYQQTPGQGLQFLFEYFSETQRNKGNFPGRFSGRQFSNSRSEMNVSTLELGDSALYLCASSLGQQYEQYFGPGTRLTVT.

The table lists this clonotype with many counts. The chain uses TRBV2 and TRBJ2-7; TRBD1 matches 11 bases. With 6 bases clipped from V and 6 bases from J, the junction kept 7 bases outside the gene matches. The germline V gene encodes CDR1 SNHLY and CDR2 FYNNEI. This CDR3 is 14 amino acids long. The CDR3 nucleotides are TGTGCCAGCAGCCACCGGGACAGGGGGGGCGAGCAGTACTTC. Translation gives CASSHRDRGGEQYF.